These 17 T cell receptor beta chains share one sample of origin, sequenced in a study of T cell responses to AZD1222 COVID-19 vaccine. Assay: immunoSEQ multiplex PCR; the TCRdb copy retains only in-frame clones and omits some. Of 150,000 to 250,000 clones listed, roughly 92% are singletons. The input for sequencing was peripheral blood, taken 28 days after the second AZD1222 dose. The receptors originated from an adult who received the AZD1222 COVID-19 vaccine.

This chain uses TRBV19 with TRBJ2-1, with D uncertain. Trimming took 5 bases from V and 7 from J, leaving 9 bases between them. The length of the CDR3 is 12 residues. CDR1 and CDR2 from the germline V gene are LNHDA and SQIVND (reference sequence). For the CDR3, the DNA is TGTGCCAGTAGTCCCAGTGGTAATGAGCAGTTCTTC. This codes for CASSPSGNEQFF.

The chain couples TRBV15 to TRBJ2-3; D call uncertain. V gave up 8 bases and J gave up 1 base, with 13 bases separating them. This CDR3 is built from 14 residues. Germline loops: CDR1 LNHNV, CDR2 YYDKDF (reference sequence). The CDR3 protein is CATARPFRTDTQYF. CDR3 nucleotide sequence: TGTGCCACCGCAAGACCGTTCCGCACAGATACGCAGTATTTT.

This clone showed up just once. The gene calls are TRBV21-1 and TRBJ2-1; TRBD2, the table's D call, was not compared with the DNA. TRBV21-1 is designated a pseudogene. This CDR3 has 15 residues. CDR3 in amino acids: CASSKGTSPYNEQFF. As DNA, the CDR3 is TGTGCCAGCAGCAAAGGGACTAGCCCGTACAATGAGCAGTTCTTC.

V usage is TRBV11-1 and J usage is TRBJ1-2; 11 bases are shared with TRBD1. J lost 14 bases, V lost 3 bases, and 8 bases had no gene match. The germline V gene has CDR1 SGHAT and CDR2 FQDESV (reference sequence). The CDR3 extends over 13 amino acids. The CDR3 nucleotides are TGTGCCAGCAGCTTGGACGGACAGGGGGCGCGAACCTTC. Translation: CASSLDGQGARTF.

The chain is built from TRBV12-3 or TRBV12-4 and TRBJ2-1; D unresolved. V shed 0 bases and J shed 12 bases, with 9 bases lying between them. CDR3 length: 12 residues. CDR3 nucleotide sequence: TGTGCCAGCAGTTTAGCGGGGATCACGCAGTTCTTC. Translating it yields CASSLAGITQFF.

Here the CDR3 reads CASSGGLGEKLFF. CDR3 coding DNA: TGTGCCAGCAGCGGAGGGTTGGGTGAAAAACTGTTTTTT. The rearrangement joins TRBV7-2 to TRBJ1-4, with no clear D. Deletions cut 5 bases from V and 7 bases from J, with 11 bases between. Per germline, CDR1 SGHTA and CDR2 FQGNSA. The CDR3 spans 13 residues.

The rearrangement joins TRBV3-1 (or the pseudogene TRBV3-2) to TRBJ1-6; no clear D. V was cut by 3 bases and J by 7 bases, with 7 bases left in between. The V gene's germline CDR1 is LGHDT and CDR2 YNNKEL (reference sequence). The CDR3 contains 13 residues. The CDR3 DNA follows: TGTGCCAGCAGCCAGAACCGGAATTCACCCCTCCACTTT. Its translation: CASSQNRNSPLHF.

The rearrangement joins TRBV12-3 or TRBV12-4 to TRBJ1-5; D may be TRBD1 (6 bases). The V end was cut by 6 bases, the J end by 5 bases, with 11 bases between. This CDR3 has 13 amino acids. The CDR3 DNA is TGTGCCAGCAGACTAGGGGGTGATCAGCCCCAGCATTTT. This translates into CASRLGGDQPQHF.

The chain couples TRBV24-1 to TRBJ2-3; 10 bases match TRBD2. The CDR3 spans 16 residues. Germline CDR1 is KGHDR and CDR2 is SFDVKD. The junction had 6 bases not matched to a gene; V was cut back by 6 bases and J by 1 base. The CDR3 DNA sequence: TGTGCCACCAGTAGGGTAAGCGGGAGGGGCACAGATACGCAGTATTTT. Translation gives CATSRVSGRGTDTQYF.

The chain links TRBV5-4 to TRBJ2-2; no reliable D call. The CDR3 is made up of 14 amino acids. Per the germline V gene, CDR1 is SGHNT and CDR2 is YYREEE (reference sequence). V lost 0 bases and J 3 bases, leaving 6 bases between the germline ends. The CDR3 loop reads CASSLGWDTGELFF. As DNA, the CDR3 is TGTGCCAGCAGCTTGGGTTGGGACACCGGGGAGCTGTTTTTT.

V and J are TRBV6-5 and TRBJ1-1, with TRBD1 matching over 9 bases. Germline loops: CDR1 MNHEY, CDR2 SVGAGI. The CDR3 is 13 amino acids. The J segment lost 4 bases and the V segment lost 7 bases, leaving 4 bases of the junction unmatched. In DNA form, the CDR3 reads TGTGCCAGCAAACAGGGGGCTCGCACTGAAGCTTTCTTT. Translation gives CASKQGARTEAFF.

The rearrangement links TRBV28 to TRBJ1-2; 9 bases match TRBD1. The CDR3 has 18 residues. CDR1 and CDR2 from the germline V gene are MDHEN and SYDVKM. J gave up 0 bases and V 7 bases, and 15 bases lay outside the gene matches. The CDR3 DNA is TGTGCCAGCATTCTCTTCTGGGACAGGGAGGACGCTAACTATGGCTACACCTTC. Encoded protein: CASILFWDREDANYGYTF.

The rearrangement uses TRBV5-4 and TRBJ1-2; TRBD1 aligns across 7 bases. Unmatched junction bases numbered 10, after V lost 4 bases and J lost 1 base. Germline V gives CDR1 SGHNT, CDR2 YYREEE (reference sequence). The CDR3 covers 16 residues. As DNA, the CDR3 is TGTGCCAGCAGCGCGCCGGGACAGACGATTAACTATGGCTACACCTTC. Amino acid sequence: CASSAPGQTINYGYTF.

The V and J genes are TRBV24-1 and TRBJ2-2; TRBD2 matches at 10 bases. The CDR3 contains 16 residues. Germline CDR1 KGHDR, CDR2 SFDVKD. V trimming: 4 bases; J trimming: 4 bases; junction bases outside the gene matches: 5. The CDR3 region has the DNA TGTGCCACCAGTGACCAGAGCGGGAGGGCCACCGGGGAGCTGTTTTTT. Translated: CATSDQSGRATGELFF.

This clone was seen only once. This chain uses TRBV3-1 (or the pseudogene TRBV3-2) with TRBJ1-2; TRBD1 is a possible D gene (6 bases). Per germline, CDR1 LGHDT and CDR2 YNNKEL (reference sequence). Trimming cost V 5 bases and J 3 bases, with 10 bases left between them. The CDR3 extends over 13 amino acids. CDR3 sequence: CASSSGVDYGYTF. The CDR3 region has the DNA TGTGCCAGCAGCTCAGGGGTCGACTATGGCTACACCTTC.

This chain uses TRBV9 with TRBJ2-7, with D perhaps matching TRBD2 (5 bases). Trimming shortened V by 4 bases and J by 6 bases, and 17 bases separated the two germline ends. The CDR3 has 14 residues. The germline V gene encodes CDR1 SGDLS and CDR2 YYNGEE. Here the CDR3 reads CASSPSGSLGEQYF. The DNA for the CDR3 is TGTGCCAGCAGCCCCTCGGGGTCCCTTGGCGAGCAGTACTTC. The full variable domain, its missing parts supplied by reference TRBV9 and TRBJ2-7, is DSGVTQTPKHLITATGQRVTLRCSPRSGDLSVYWYQQSLDQGLQFLIQYYNGEERAKGNILERFSAQQFPDLHSELNLSSLELGDSALYFCASSPSGSLGEQYFGPGTRLTVT.

The V gene is TRBV5-8, the J gene TRBJ1-1; D might be TRBD1 (5 bases). V lost 2 bases to trimming and J lost 7 bases, with 18 bases between them. The germline V gene encodes CDR1 SGHTS and CDR2 YDEGEE. The CDR3 length is 15 residues. This CDR3 reads CASSFEPGPKFEAFF. CDR3 nucleotide sequence: TGTGCCAGCAGCTTTGAACCGGGACCTAAATTTGAAGCTTTCTTT.